The rows below give T cell receptor beta chains drawn from one sample of a study of T cell responses to AZD1222 COVID-19 vaccine. TCRdb keeps only in-frame clones here, not all; method: immunoSEQ multiplex PCR. The sample carries 150,000 to 200,000 clones, approximately 94% recorded once. This specimen was peripheral blood, taken 28 days after the second AZD1222 dose. Receptors originate from an adult who received the AZD1222 COVID-19 vaccine. CDR3s include the opening cysteine and the closing phenylalanine or tryptophan. A D gene is named only where the DNA matches it firmly. Clone size is stated in some rows and not others, as once, few, many or a class when expanded.

-	TRBD1	TRBJ2-1	16	TRBV10-3	TGTGCCATCAGGGAGACCGGGACCTCAGGGGGCAATGAGCAGTTCTTC	CAIRETGTSGGNEQFF
-	-	TRBJ1-1	14	TRBV6-5	TGTGCCAGCAGGACCCTAGGTGTGAACACTGAAGCTTTCTTT	CASRTLGVNTEAFF
-	-	TRBJ1-4	15	TRBV5-1	TGCGCCAGCAGCTTGGGATCGATAACTAATGAAAAACTGTTTTTT	CASSLGSITNEKLFF
-	-	TRBJ1-1	12	TRBV29-1	TGCAGCGTGACCCGAGGGGCCACTGAAGCTTTCTTT	CSVTRGATEAFF
-	-	TRBJ1-1	14	TRBV19	TGTGCCAGTAGTATTTGGGGCGGGAACACTGAAGCTTTCTTT	CASSIWGGNTEAFF
-	TRBD1	TRBJ1-6	14	TRBV7-9	TGTGCCAGCAGCTTAGGACAGGGTGATTCACCCCTCCACTTT	CASSLGQGDSPLHF
once	-	TRBJ1-1	14	TRBV7-9	TGTGCCAGCAGCTTAAAGGGCAGTTCCACTGAAGCTTTCTTT	CASSLKGSSTEAFF
-	-	TRBJ1-6	17	TRBV11-2	TGTGCCAGCAGCCGATGGACTGTGAGCTCCTATAATTCACCCCTCCACTTT	CASSRWTVSSYNSPLHF
-	TRBD1	TRBJ2-1	18	TRBV19	TGTGCCAGTAGCCCAATCGGCAGGGGGCGCGGTGGCTACAATGAGCAGTTCTTC	CASSPIGRGRGGYNEQFF
-	TRBD1	TRBJ1-5	15	TRBV19	TGTGCCAGTAGGTCCCGGGACAGGGTCGGACAGCCCCAGCATTTT	CASRSRDRVGQPQHF
-	-	TRBJ2-1	14	TRBV28	TGTGCCAGCAGCCCCCCAGAGTCGTGGAATGAGCAGTTCTTC	CASSPPESWNEQFF
-	-	TRBJ2-5	15	TRBV6-5	TGTGCCAGCAGTTACCAGGGGGTGGGAGGAGAGACCCAGTACTTC	CASSYQGVGGETQYF
-	-	TRBJ1-5	18	TRBV27	TGTGCCAGCAGTCCGCAAACCCCTGGTGGGGGTGGAAATCAGCCCCAGCATTTT	CASSPQTPGGGGNQPQHF
-	TRBD2	TRBJ2-3	14	TRBV6-4	TGTGCCAGCAGTGTGGGACTAGAGGCAGATACGCAGTATTTT	CASSVGLEADTQYF
-	TRBD1	TRBJ2-2	17	TRBV10-2	TGCGCCAGCAGTGCTCCGCGACAGGACAGGTTCACCGGGGAGCTGTTTTTT	CASSAPRQDRFTGELFF
-	-	TRBJ1-1	13	TRBV5-1	TGCGCCAGCAGTCCCGGGGTGAACACTGAAGCTTTCTTT	CASSPGVNTEAFF
-	TRBD1	TRBJ2-5	17	TRBV7-9	TGTGCCAGCAGCTTACCCACTGACAGGGGGGAAGAAGAGACCCAGTACTTC	CASSLPTDRGEEETQYF
-	TRBD2	TRBJ2-1	16	TRBV4-3	TGCGCCAGCAGCCAAACCTTAGGACTAGTTGGCGATGAGCAGTTCTTC	CASSQTLGLVGDEQFF
-	TRBD2	TRBJ2-1	15	TRBV11-2	TGTGCCAGCAGCCCCATAGCGGGAGCGTACAATGAGCAGTTCTTC	CASSPIAGAYNEQFF
few	TRBD1	TRBJ2-3	15	TRBV6-4	TGTGCCAGCAGTGACGGGACAGGGGGCACAGATACGCAGTATTTT	CASSDGTGGTDTQYF
-	TRBD1	TRBJ2-5	13	TRBV19	TGTGCCAGTAGCCGGGACAGTCAAGAGACCCAGTACTTC	CASSRDSQETQYF
-	TRBD1	TRBJ1-5	17	TRBV7-9	TGTGCCAGCAGCTTCGGCACAGGGGGCATAGTAAGTCAGCCCCAGCATTTT	CASSFGTGGIVSQPQHF
-	TRBD1	TRBJ2-1	16	TRBV7-2	TGTGCCAGCAGCTTATTCTTACAGGGGCCCTACAATGAGCAGTTCTTC	CASSLFLQGPYNEQFF
-	-	TRBJ2-7	14	TRBV9	TGTGCCAGCAGCGTAGGGACAGAAGCCTACGAGCAGTACTTC	CASSVGTEAYEQYF
-	-	TRBJ1-1	14	TRBV11-2	TGTGCCAGCAGCTTAACGGGGGAAAGGACTGAAGCTTTCTTT	CASSLTGERTEAFF
few	-	TRBJ1-1	13	TRBV5-4	TGTGCCAGCAGCCCGTTTGAGTACACTGAAGCTTTCTTT	CASSPFEYTEAFF
-	TRBD1	TRBJ1-1	17	TRBV7-9	TGTGCCAGCAGCTTATCAGGAGACAGGGGGCGAATAGGTGAAGCTTTCTTT	CASSLSGDRGRIGEAFF
once	-	TRBJ2-4	13	TRBV7-2	TGTGCCAGTGGACCCAGGGTCGGGAACATTCAGTACTTC	CASGPRVGNIQYF
-	-	TRBJ2-7	12	TRBV30	TGTGCCTGGAGTGTACATAGATACGAGCAGTACTTC	CAWSVHRYEQYF
once	-	TRBJ1-3	16	TRBV5-6	TGTGCCAGCAGCTTATTGTCTTCGGAATATGGAAACACCATATATTTT	CASSLLSSEYGNTIYF